Sequencing of this T cell receptor beta chain was carried out in a study of cytomegalovirus exposure and HLA in healthy donors. V gave up 5 bases and J gave up 1 base, with 11 bases separating them. Germline V gene sequence: CDR1 MDHEN, CDR2 SYDVKM. This CDR3 has 14 residues. Primers included in the PCR were 60 Vbeta and 13 Jbeta primers. Only in-frame clones appear in the TCRdb table, and some are missing; sequencing was by immunoSEQ multiplex PCR. The table lists around 100,000 clones, roughly 80% of them singletons, with roughly 22% in the top ten. The chain carries TRBV28 and TRBJ1-1; D is uncertain. Specimen: PBMCs. This TCR was recovered from a man aged 30 to 39 in good health and CMV-seropositive. The CDR3, as DNA: TGTGCCAGCAGTCCCGCACCGGGGAACACTGAAGCTTTCTTT. As protein: CASSPAPGNTEAFF.